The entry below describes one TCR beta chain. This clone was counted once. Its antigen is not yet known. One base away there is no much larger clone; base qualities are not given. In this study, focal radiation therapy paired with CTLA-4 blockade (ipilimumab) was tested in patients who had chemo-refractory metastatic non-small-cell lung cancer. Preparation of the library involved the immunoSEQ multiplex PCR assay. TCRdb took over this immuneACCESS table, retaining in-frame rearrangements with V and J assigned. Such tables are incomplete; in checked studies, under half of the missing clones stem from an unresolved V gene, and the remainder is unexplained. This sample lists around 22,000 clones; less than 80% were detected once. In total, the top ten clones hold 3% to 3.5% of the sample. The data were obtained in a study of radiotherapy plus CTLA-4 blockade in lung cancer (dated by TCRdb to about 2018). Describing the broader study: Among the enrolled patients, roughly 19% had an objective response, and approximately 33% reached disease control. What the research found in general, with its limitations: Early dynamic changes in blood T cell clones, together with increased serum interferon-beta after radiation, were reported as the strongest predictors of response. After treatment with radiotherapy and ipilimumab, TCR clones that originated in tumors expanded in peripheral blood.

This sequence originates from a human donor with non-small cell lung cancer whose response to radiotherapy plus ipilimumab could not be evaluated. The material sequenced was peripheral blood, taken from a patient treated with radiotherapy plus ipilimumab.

The DNA sequence follows: TGTGCCAGATATGGAAACAGGGATAGGAATGAAAAACTGTTTTTT. Its protein is CARYGNRDRNEKLFF. The rearrangement joined TRBV19 to TRBJ1-4; the D region possibly corresponds to TRBD1 (6 bases align). Between the V and J ends, shortened by 9 bases and 5 bases respectively, the junction contains 19 bases. CDR1 and CDR2 were assigned from the germline V gene (reference sequence) as LNHDA and SQIVND. Including the terminal cysteine and phenylalanine, the CDR3 comprises 15 residues. The CDR3 DNA has 45 bases and is translated from base 1.